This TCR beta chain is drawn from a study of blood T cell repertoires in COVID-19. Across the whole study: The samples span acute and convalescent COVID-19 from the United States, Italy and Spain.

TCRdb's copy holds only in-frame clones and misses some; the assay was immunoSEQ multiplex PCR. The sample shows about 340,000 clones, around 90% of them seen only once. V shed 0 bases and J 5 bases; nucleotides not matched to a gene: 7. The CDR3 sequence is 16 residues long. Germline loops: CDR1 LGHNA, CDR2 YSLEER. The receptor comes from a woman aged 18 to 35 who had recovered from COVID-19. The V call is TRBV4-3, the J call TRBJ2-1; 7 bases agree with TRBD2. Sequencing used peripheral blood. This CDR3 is CASSQEPAGAHNEQFF. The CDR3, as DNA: TGCGCCAGCAGCCAAGAGCCCGCGGGAGCCCACAATGAGCAGTTCTTC.